One and the same sample provided the 4 T cell receptor beta chains below, sequenced in a study of T cells in Graves' hyperthyroidism and ophthalmopathy. Authors of the study amplified TCR beta CDR3 regions from RNA transcripts. Initially, a first-round RT-PCR of the TCR CDR3 employed the HTBI primer set. TCRdb processed the multiplex PCR reads anew with MiXCR; each CDR3 protein has one entry. Of fewer than 350,000 distinct CDR3 sequences in the sample, roughly 19% are singletons; the top ten hold 39%. The specimen was blood. The receptors stem from a man aged 50-59 years with Graves' ophthalmopathy.

At least ten counts were recorded for this clonotype. The genes are TRBV5-1 and TRBJ2-3; D possibly matches TRBD1 or TRBD2 (5 bases each). Germline V gives CDR1 SGHRS, CDR2 YFSETQ. The CDR3 is 11 residues long. V shed 3 bases and J shed 11 bases, with 10 bases lying between them. The CDR3 sequence: CASSSGTRQYF. Here the CDR3 DNA reads TGCGCCAGCAGCTCCGGGACCCGGCAGTATTTT.

This clonotype was counted between two and nine times. This chain uses TRBV15 with TRBJ2-3; D not resolved. With 1 base removed from V and 4 bases from J, the gap between germline ends came to 9 bases. This CDR3 spans 14 amino acids. Germline V gene data show CDR1 as LNHNV and CDR2 as YYDKDF (reference sequence). The CDR3 spells CATSRGTGADTQYF. CDR3 nucleotide sequence: TGTGCCACCAGCAGAGGCACCGGCGCAGATACGCAGTATTTT.

V usage is TRBV9 and J usage is TRBJ2-5, with 9 bases that match TRBD2. This CDR3 contains 15 residues. V lost 0 bases to trimming and J lost 3 bases; unmatched junction nucleotides: 3. The V gene's germline CDR1 is SGDLS and CDR2 YYNGEE. CDR3 nucleotide sequence: TGTGCCAGCAGCGTAGGTAGCGGGAGAGAAGAGACCCAGTACTTC. Amino acid sequence: CASSVGSGREETQYF.

This clonotype was recorded at least ten times. The V gene is TRBV2, the J gene TRBJ2-3; 9 bases match TRBD2. Trimming at V came to 2 bases and at J to 6 bases, leaving 15 bases not matched to a gene. Per germline, CDR1 SNHLY and CDR2 FYNNEI. The CDR3 loop spans 18 amino acids. Here the CDR3 reads CASSEYGFSSGNEDTQYF. DNA for the CDR3: TGTGCCAGCAGTGAATATGGTTTCTCTAGCGGGAATGAGGATACGCAGTATTTT. The entire variable domain, with the rest obtained from reference TRBV2 and TRBJ2-3, is as follows: EPEVTQTPSHQVTQMGQEVILRCVPISNHLYFYWYRQILGQKVEFLVSFYNNEISEKSEIFDDQFSVERPDGSNFTLKIRSTKLEDSAMYFCASSEYGFSSGNEDTQYFGPGTRLTVL.